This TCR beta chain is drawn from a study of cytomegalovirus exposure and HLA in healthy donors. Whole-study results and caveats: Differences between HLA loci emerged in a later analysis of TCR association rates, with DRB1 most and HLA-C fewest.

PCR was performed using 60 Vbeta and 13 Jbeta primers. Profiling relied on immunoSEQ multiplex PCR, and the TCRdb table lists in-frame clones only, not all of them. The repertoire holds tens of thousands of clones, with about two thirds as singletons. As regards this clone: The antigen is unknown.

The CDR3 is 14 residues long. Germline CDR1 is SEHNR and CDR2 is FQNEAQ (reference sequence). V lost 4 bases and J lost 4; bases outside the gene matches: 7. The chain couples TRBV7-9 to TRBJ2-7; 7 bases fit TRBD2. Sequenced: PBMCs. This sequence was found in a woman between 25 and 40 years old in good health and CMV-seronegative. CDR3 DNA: TGTGCCAGCAGCTACGGACTAGTCCCTTACGAGCAGTACTTC. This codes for CASSYGLVPYEQYF. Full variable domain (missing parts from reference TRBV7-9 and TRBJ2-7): DTGVSQNPRHKITKRGQNVTFRCDPISEHNRLYWYRQTLGQGPEFLTYFQNEAQLEKSRLLSDRFSAERPKGSFSTLEIQRTEQGDSAMYLCASSYGLVPYEQYFGPGTRLTVT.